These 7 T cell receptor beta chains originate from one sample sequenced in a study of cytomegalovirus exposure and HLA in healthy donors. The PCR used 60 Vbeta and 13 Jbeta primers. Produced via immunoSEQ multiplex PCR; TCRdb's table is partial and in-frame only. The sample consists of a few hundred thousand clones, approximately 82% of them appearing once. The sequenced sample consisted of PBMCs. The origin of the receptors is a woman aged 50 to 60 in good health and CMV-seropositive.

The chain joins TRBV10-3 to TRBJ2-3, with a tentative D call TRBD2 (5 bases). This CDR3 spans 14 amino acids. Trimming shortened V by 6 bases and J by 0 bases, and 10 bases separated the two germline ends. The germline V gene has CDR1 ENHRY and CDR2 SYGVKD. The DNA for the CDR3 is TGTGCCATCAGGCCCTCGGGGAGCACAGATACGCAGTATTTT. It codes for CAIRPSGSTDTQYF.

The chain uses TRBV7-2 and TRBJ2-5, with D possibly matching TRBD1 (5 bases). Germline V gene sequence: CDR1 SGHTA, CDR2 FQGNSA. The CDR3 loop spans 13 amino acids. Between the trimmed V and J ends, which lost 4 bases and 4 bases, there was a span of 10 bases. The CDR3: CASSSHQGETQYF. The CDR3 bases are TGTGCCAGCAGCTCACACCAGGGAGAGACCCAGTACTTC.

The table lists this clone with a count of one. The chain is built from TRBV5-1 and TRBJ2-3; TRBD2 matches at 7 bases. The CDR3 totals 15 residues. Trimming took 2 bases from V and 2 from J; bases not matched to a gene: 5. Germline V gene data show CDR1 as SGHRS and CDR2 as YFSETQ. CDR3 sequence: CASSFASGDTDTQYF. Written as DNA, the CDR3 is TGCGCCAGCAGCTTTGCCAGCGGGGACACAGATACGCAGTATTTT.

This clone showed up just a few times. The chain uses TRBV30 and TRBJ1-1, with D possibly matching TRBD1 (6 bases). Germline lookup yields CDR1 GTSNPN and CDR2 SVGIG (reference sequence). V was pared by 3 bases and J by 0 bases, with 8 bases between. The CDR3 has 13 amino acids. The CDR3 reads CAWRTGVNTEAFF. As DNA, the CDR3 is TGTGCCTGGAGGACAGGTGTGAACACTGAAGCTTTCTTT.

The genes are TRBV7-2 and TRBJ2-3, with 11 bases lining up with TRBD2. This CDR3 contains 16 residues. Germline CDR1 is SGHTA and CDR2 is FQGNSA. The ends lost 6 bases at V and 1 base at J; junction bases unmatched: 6. The CDR3 DNA sequence: TGTGCCAGCAGGGTAGCGGGGGGGTTCGGCACAGATACGCAGTATTTT. Residues: CASRVAGGFGTDTQYF. The full variable domain, completed using reference TRBV7-2 and TRBJ2-3, is GAGVSQSPSNKVTEKGKDVELRCDPISGHTALYWYRQSLGQGLEFLIYFQGNSAPDKSGLPSDRFSAERTGGSVSTLTIQRTQQEDSAVYLCASRVAGGFGTDTQYFGPGTRLTVL.

J is TRBJ1-6 and V is TRBV30; 9 bases are a match to TRBD1. With 3 bases clipped from V and 9 bases from J, the junction kept 3 bases outside the gene matches. Germline-derived CDR1 and CDR2 are GTSNPN and SVGIG (reference sequence). The CDR3 is made up of 13 amino acids. CDR3 in DNA: TGTGCCTGGAGAAGGACAGGGGTTTCACCCCTCCACTTT. This gives the protein CAWRRTGVSPLHF.

The CDR3 region is CASSLSSAGPSGYTF. In DNA, the CDR3 is TGTGCCAGCAGTTTAAGTTCCGCAGGGCCGTCTGGCTACACCTTC. The J gene is TRBJ1-2, the V gene TRBV28; the D gene is possibly TRBD1 (5 bases). V lost 2 bases and J lost 7, with 17 bases in between. Per germline, CDR1 MDHEN and CDR2 SYDVKM. This CDR3 is 15 amino acids long.